This T cell receptor beta chain stems from a study of T cells after yellow fever vaccination. TCRdb fed the 5' RACE reads into MiXCR, producing one record per CDR3 protein. In the table there are some 200,000 distinct CDR3 sequences, roughly 9.6% of which are singletons. V lost 1 base and J lost 8, with 11 bases in between. Germline V CDR1 and CDR2: MGHRA, YSYEKL. The CDR3 totals 13 residues. This clonotype turned up a few times. The source of this sequence is a man aged 18 to 30 who received the YFV17D yellow fever vaccine. The chain uses TRBV4-1 and TRBJ1-2, with D unresolved. Sequencing was performed on CD8+ T cells sorted from PBMCs, taken 15 days after the yellow fever booster vaccination. The DNA for the CDR3 is TGCGCCAGCAGCCAAGTGTCGGCAGGCGGCTACACCTTC. It specifies CASSQVSAGGYTF.